This is a list of T cell receptor beta chains from one sample in a study of T cells in Graves' hyperthyroidism and ophthalmopathy. TCRdb called the multiplex PCR reads again in MiXCR, with one record for every CDR3 protein. Among hundreds of thousands of distinct CDR3 sequences listed, about 14% were seen once. Sequenced material: blood. The origin of the receptors is a woman between 25 and 40 years old with Graves' hyperthyroidism that later progressed to Graves' ophthalmopathy. CDR3s include the opening cysteine and the closing phenylalanine or tryptophan. A D gene is named only where the DNA matches it firmly. Clone size, where shown, is once, few, many, or a class for clones that have expanded.

j_call clone_size v_call d_call cdr3_nt cdr3_aa
TRBJ1-1 few TRBV20-1 NA TGCAGTGCTAGAGATCGCGGGGTGGGTGAAGCTTTCTTT CSARDRGVGEAFF
TRBJ1-5 many TRBV20-1 NA TGCAGTGCTAGAGATTTAGTGGACATTGGGGATCAGCCCCAGCATTTT CSARDLVDIGDQPQHF
TRBJ1-1 NA TRBV27 NA TGTGCCAGCAGTGCCACAGGGCAGGCTTTCTTT CASSATGQAFF
TRBJ2-7 few TRBV3-1 TRBD2 TGTGCCAGCAGCCAGACTAGCGGGAGGTATCACGAGCAGTACTTC CASSQTSGRYHEQYF
TRBJ2-3 many TRBV7-9 NA TGTGCCAGCAGCGCCGTTGCGGGGGCTACGCAGTATTTT CASSAVAGATQYF
TRBJ2-3 few TRBV4-1 NA TGCGCCAGCAGCCAACTAGGGGGGGATACGCAGTATTTT CASSQLGGDTQYF
TRBJ1-5 many TRBV30 TRBD1 TGTGCCTGTGACAGGGTGGGTCAGCCCCAGCATTTT CACDRVGQPQHF
TRBJ1-1 many TRBV18 TRBD1 TGTGCCAGCTCACCTAACTCAGTGGGGACAGGGGTCGGGAACACTGAAGCTTTCTTT CASSPNSVGTGVGNTEAFF
TRBJ1-5 many TRBV5-1 TRBD1 TGCGCCAGCAGCACCGGGACAGAGAATCAGCCCCAGCATTTT CASSTGTENQPQHF
TRBJ2-1 NA TRBV4-1 NA TGCGCCAGCAGCCAAGCCCATGGGCGGAAGTCAACCTACAATGAGCAGTTCTTC CASSQAHGRKSTYNEQFF
TRBJ2-1 many TRBV15 NA TGTGCCACCAGTCCACCTGGGGGCAGGGAGCAACCTAAAGTTTCCTACAATGAGCAGTTCTTC CATSPPGGREQPKVSYNEQFF
TRBJ2-3 few TRBV30 TRBD2 TGTGCCTGGAGTTCGGGGGGGAATCACGTACTAACAGATACGCAGTATTTT CAWSSGGNHVLTDTQYF
TRBJ2-3 many TRBV30 NA TGTGCCTGGAGTGTACAGGGTCCTTTAGATACGCAGTATTTT CAWSVQGPLDTQYF
TRBJ2-5 many TRBV12-3/TRBV12-4 NA TGTGCCAGCAGTCCCCCAGATTGGTACCAAGAGACCCAGTACTTC CASSPPDWYQETQYF
TRBJ2-5 few TRBV20-1 NA TGCAGTGCGGTGAAAGAGACCCAGTACTTC CSAVKETQYF
TRBJ2-1 few TRBV20-1 NA TGCAGTGCTGATCCGATGGCCACGAATGAGCAGTTCTTC CSADPMATNEQFF
TRBJ2-7 many TRBV6-1 TRBD2 TGTGCCAGCAAAGCTAGCGGGAGCTCCTACGAGCAGTACTTC CASKASGSSYEQYF
TRBJ1-2 NA TRBV19 NA TGTGCCAGTAGTTACGACTCCGACAGAGGCTACACCTTC CASSYDSDRGYTF
TRBJ2-1 few TRBV27 NA TGTGCCAGCAGCTGGGCAATTGGACGGCGGACTGGGTCCGATGAGCGGTTCTTC CASSWAIGRRTGSDERFF
TRBJ1-1 many TRBV11-3 NA TGTGCCAGCAGTCCTGCCCGGGACATGAACACTGAAGCTTTCTTT CASSPARDMNTEAFF
TRBJ2-1 many TRBV7-8 NA TGTGCCAGCAGCTTACTCGGCAGACACAATGAGCAGTTCTTC CASSLLGRHNEQFF
TRBJ1-4 many TRBV12-5 NA TGTGCTTGCAAAACTTCAACTAATGAAAAACTGTTTTTT CACKTSTNEKLFF
TRBJ1-1 many TRBV19 NA TGTGCCAGTAGTATAACCTCCGACGGCGGCACTGAAGCTTTCTTT CASSITSDGGTEAFF
TRBJ2-2 few TRBV24-1 NA TGTGCCACCAGTGATTTGCGGGGGGCGGTCACCGGGGAGCTGTTTTTT CATSDLRGAVTGELFF
TRBJ1-2 many TRBV10-1 NA TGCGCCCGATTAACAGGGCCAGAGGGCTACACCTTC CARLTGPEGYTF
TRBJ1-1 many TRBV24-1 TRBD1 TGTGCCACCAGTGATCCCCGGGACAGGGAAGCTTTCTTT CATSDPRDREAFF
TRBJ2-7 many TRBV5-1 NA TGCGCCAGCAGCGTCGGACTAAACGAGCAGTACTTC CASSVGLNEQYF
TRBJ2-7 many TRBV19 NA TGTGCCAGTAGAGATCTTTCGGGACACTCCTACGAGCAGTACTTC CASRDLSGHSYEQYF
TRBJ2-3 NA TRBV6-4 NA TGTGCCAGCAGTGAGGGAGGAGGCGCAGATACGCAGTATTTT CASSEGGGADTQYF